This T cell receptor (beta chain) was identified during a study of spatial heterogeneity in lung cancer. Across the study: Matched bulk RNA-seq yielded a T cell module score, and TCR transcript counts in tumor regions correlated strongly with that score. Raw reads showed each unique TCR and UMI combination turning up more than ten times on average. Study-wide results and limits: Alpha chain coverage of tumor T cells was estimated at about 6.3%, and beta chain coverage at around 14%. Tumor mutation count correlated with how many alpha and beta TCRs expanded intratumorally.

Trimming took 5 bases from V and 5 from J, leaving 10 bases between them. The CDR3 contains 13 residues. Germline V gene data show CDR1 as MNHEY and CDR2 as SMNVEV (reference sequence). Noted time point: sample taken at primary tumor resection. Without sorting, whole RNA was sequenced from tumor, nontumor lung or frozen PBMC. MiXCR, applied by TCRdb to the 5' RACE reads, yields one record per CDR3 protein. Of a few thousand distinct CDR3 sequences listed, over 4% are singletons. This clonotype was recorded many times. Its antigen is unidentified. The V gene is TRBV27, the J gene TRBJ1-5; weak D call: TRBD1 (6 bases). This specimen was lung tumor tissue, taken at surgery. The sequence was obtained from a male donor with early-stage non-small cell lung cancer. In DNA, the CDR3 is TGTGCCAGCAGTCGGGGGGCCGATCAGCCCCAGCATTTT. This encodes CASSRGADQPQHF.